This T cell receptor (beta chain) was recorded in a study of blood T cell repertoires in COVID-19 (dated by TCRdb to 2018 to 2021). Some background on the complete study: Samples from collaborators originated in the United States, Italy and Spain and spanned both the acute and convalescent phases of COVID-19. Sample metadata almost always included a de-identified subject ID, COVID-19 status, age in years and sex. The repertoires were released in a freely available public database intended as a resource for research on the immune response to SARS-CoV-2. The prospective study material was composed of cDNA or gDNA derived from T cells, B-cell-depleted T cells, or PBMCs. Where available, HLA class I and class II types were obtained from metadata supplied by the sample provider rather than from assay-based typing. The dataset comprised deeply sampled blood TCRbeta repertoires from subjects exposed to, actively infected with, or recovered from COVID-19. The samples were drawn from the first 160 participants of the ongoing ImmuneRACE study and from 950 to 1,500 subjects provided by 6 global collaborators. General findings and caveats noted by the study authors: Clinical and demographic metadata were provided uncurated, with the amount varying by source and participant.

Whole blood was collected in K2EDTA tubes by collaborating institutions according to the institutions' own protocols. Collaborator samples were shipped for TCRbeta analysis as frozen whole blood, isolated PBMCs, or DNA extracted from either sample type. Note on this clone: No antigen is known for it. Per-base quality was not reported, and no clone a single base away is much larger than it.

In the germline V gene, CDR1 corresponds to KGHDR and CDR2 to SFDVKD. CDR3 length: 13 amino acids, cysteine to phenylalanine. The entry retains the CDR3 DNA only, 39 bases that are in frame from base 1. V loses 4 bases at its end and J loses 2 bases; junction bases beyond the gene matches: 0. TCRbeta CDR3 regions were amplified from genomic DNA using the immunoSEQ Assay, a bias-controlled multiplex PCR. The original methods were these. The number of nucleated cells in each sample was estimated by amplification of reference gene primers within the assay. To quantify the absolute abundance of each unique TCRbeta CDR3 rearrangement, sequence reads were collapsed and filtered. For each sample, productive Simpson clonality was calculated by taking the square root of Simpson's diversity index across productive rearrangements. TCRdb re-hosts the immuneACCESS table, in-frame sequences only. Its copies lack some clones; in the studies checked, an unresolved V gene accounts for under half of them, and the cause for the rest is not known. D and trimming were read from the DNA, whereas the V and J calls and clone size are those reported in that table. The sample data list 200,000 to 250,000 clones, and around 84% of these were observed just once. The ten largest clonotypes hold 3% of the sample.

The V and J segments used are TRBV24-1 and TRBJ2-5; 7 middle bases align to TRBD2. Sequencing used peripheral blood. The sequence was obtained from a man aged 55 to 70 with acute or convalescent COVID-19. This receptor has the CDR3 CATSEGGQETQYF. The sequenced DNA: TGTGCCACCAGTGAGGGGGGGCAAGAGACCCAGTACTTC.